This T cell receptor (beta chain) was found in a study of blood T cell repertoires in COVID-19. As for the study in general: Samples representing acute and convalescent COVID-19 were sourced from the United States, Italy and Spain.

Researchers sorted participants into cohorts using their self-reported clinical history. Per the authors' pipeline: It was from reference gene primer amplification that nucleated cell counts were estimated. Sequenced by immunoSEQ multiplex PCR; TCRdb stores in-frame clones only, minus some. V, J and clone size derive from that table, while D and trimming were established from the DNA sequence. Of under 450,000 clones in the sample, more than 85% are singletons; the top ten hold about 0.78%. From germline, CDR1 is MNHEY and CDR2 SVGEGT. The CDR3 loop spans 14 amino acids. Trimming left V 4 bases short and J 7 bases short, with 16 bases between.

The sequencing input was PBMCs or T cells enriched from blood (not recorded which). The chain links TRBV6-2 or TRBV6-3 to TRBJ1-1, with D uncertain. The receptor comes from a woman aged 40-49 years who had been exposed to COVID-19. The CDR3 DNA reads as TGTGCCAGCAGTTTCATGACGGAGGCAATTGAAGCTTTCTTT. Residues: CASSFMTEAIEAFF.